Sequencing of this T cell receptor beta chain was carried out in a study of blood T cell repertoires in COVID-19 (dated by TCRdb to the early 2020s). Study-wide context: Collaborator samples came from the United States, Italy and Spain and covered acute and convalescent phases of COVID-19. The material from the prospective study consisted of cDNA or gDNA derived from T cells, B-cell-depleted T cells, or PBMCs. The dataset comprised deeply sampled blood TCRbeta repertoires from subjects exposed to, actively infected with, or recovered from COVID-19. A freely available public database, intended as a resource for researchers studying the immune response to SARS-CoV-2, is where the repertoires were released. The samples were drawn from the first 160 participants of the ongoing ImmuneRACE study and from over a thousand subjects provided by 6 global collaborators. The sample metadata nearly always contained a de-identified subject ID, COVID-19 status, age in years and sex. Where HLA class I and class II types were available, the types were taken from metadata supplied by the sample provider, not from assay-based typing. Results the study describes overall, beyond this receptor: How much clinical and demographic metadata was included differed by source and by participant, and the metadata was provided uncurated.

Each collaborating institution followed its own protocols to collect whole blood in K2EDTA tubes. For TCRbeta analysis, collaborators shipped samples in one of three forms: frozen whole blood, isolated PBMCs, or DNA extracted from either of those sample types. As to this clone: What antigen it recognizes has not been identified. The sample holds no much larger clone one base away, and base qualities are not on file.

TCRbeta CDR3 regions were amplified from genomic DNA by means of the immunoSEQ Assay, a bias-controlled multiplex PCR. The study's processing was this. Nucleated cell counts per sample were estimated from amplification of reference gene primers within the assay. To quantify the absolute abundance of each unique TCRbeta CDR3 rearrangement, sequence reads were collapsed and filtered. For each sample, productive Simpson clonality was calculated as the square root of Simpson's diversity index over productive rearrangements. Not all clones reach the TCRdb copy of this immuneACCESS table, which keeps in-frame sequences only. Checked studies attribute under half of the gap to unresolved V genes and leave the rest unexplained. That table supplies the V and J calls and clone size; D and trimming were determined from the DNA. A total of about 46,000 clones appear in this sample, over 70% of them only once. Clones ranked in the top ten supply 15% to 20% of the sample.

Sample: peripheral blood. The sequence came from a human donor in a cohort sampled during active COVID-19.

The nucleotide sequence is TGTGCCAGCAGCACCCAACAGGGGGCCCGGGAAAAACTGTTTTTT. Translation gives CASSTQQGAREKLFF. The sequence joins TRBV9 to TRBJ1-4; TRBD1 agrees with 9 junctional bases. The germline V gene encodes CDR1 SGDLS and CDR2 YYNGEE. The CDR3 covers 15 residues, taking in both the cysteine and the phenylalanine. The DNA shown is the 45-base CDR3, in frame from base 1. V ends up 4 bases short and J 8 bases short, with an unmatched junction base count of 9.